The subject of this entry is one TCR beta chain. The sample belongs to a study of shared clonotypes between healthy human individuals. V was shortened by 5 bases and J by 0 bases, with 8 bases between the two germline ends. This CDR3 comprises 15 residues. The V gene's germline CDR1 is LNHDA and CDR2 SQIVND (reference sequence). Genomic DNA from each subset was divided evenly over several immunoSEQ plates. The protocol was immunoSEQ multiplex PCR, while the TCRdb copy is restricted to in-frame clones and leaves out a portion. The sample has just over 2,000,000 clones, 95% seen once. The chain links TRBV19 to TRBJ1-6; D is uncertain. This clonotype was obtained from a man aged 18 to 30 in good health. Sequencing was performed on naive CD4+ T cells sorted from blood. Subset defined: CD45RA+ positively selected. CDR3 in DNA: TGTGCCAGTAGTCTATGGAGCTCCTATAATTCACCCCTCCACTTT. It is translated as CASSLWSSYNSPLHF.